This record concerns one T cell receptor beta chain sequence. In blood CD8+ and CD4+ T cells, TCR beta underwent sequencing. TEMRA cells were FACS-enriched, and CD8+ and CD4+ T cells were isolated negatively. With 7 bases removed from V and 2 bases from J, the gap between germline ends came to 14 bases. CDR1 is SNHLY and CDR2 is FYNNEI in the germline V gene. This CDR3 comprises 14 residues. RNA was extracted with the RNeasy kit, and a quantity of 0.5 to 1 ug was reverse transcribed using random hexamers. TCRdb recomputed calls from the immunoSEQ multiplex PCR reads with MiXCR, one row per CDR3 protein. The table shows 150,000 to 200,000 distinct CDR3 sequences, with around 95% occurring only once. The data are from a study of CD8 T cells in Susac syndrome.

This chain links TRBV2 with TRBJ1-1; D call uncertain. The receptor comes from a human donor with multiple sclerosis. Sequences were obtained from CD8+ T cells from PBMCs. In DNA, the CDR3 is TGTGCCAGCATCCCATGGACTGGAAACACTGAAGCTTTCTTT. This codes for CASIPWTGNTEAFF.